This TCR beta chain was retrieved from a study of shared clonotypes between healthy human individuals. The assay was immunoSEQ multiplex PCR, and TCRdb's table has in-frame clones only and misses some. Among 950,000 to 1,300,000 clones, roughly 75% were seen once, and the ten largest hold approximately 1.5%. This CDR3 is 17 amino acids long. The junction had 12 bases not matched to a gene; V was cut back by 4 bases and J by 7 bases. Germline assignment: CDR1 SGHNT and CDR2 YYREEE (reference sequence). This receptor was taken from a man younger than 35 in good health. V gene TRBV5-4 combines with J gene TRBJ2-1; 12 nucleotides line up with TRBD1. Sequenced material: memory CD4+ T cells sorted from blood. Stated subset: CD45RA-negative fraction. In DNA form, the CDR3 reads TGTGCCAGCAGCGCGAACAACCGGGACAGGGGGCGAAATGAGCAGTTCTTC. Translating it yields CASSANNRDRGRNEQFF.